This TCR beta chain derives from a study of regulatory T cells in long-lasting Graves disease. At least ten counts were recorded for this clonotype. iRepertoire HTBI primers and Arm-PCR of CDR3 regions built TCR beta libraries. TCRdb ran MiXCR on the multiplex PCR reads and lists one entry per CDR3 protein. The sample has about 340,000 distinct CDR3 sequences, around a fifth seen once; the top ten hold 29%. The sample's time point: persistent/refractory GD, antithyroid drugs over 5 years with positive TRAb. Extracted RNA from PBMCs served as the source of the TCR library. The patients were enrolled through endocrinology in Xi'an, China. The sequence was obtained from a female donor with Graves disease. Specimen: peripheral blood mononuclear cells (PBMCs), collected when the disease was refractory, from a patient treated with antithyroid drugs.

CDR3 coding DNA: TGTGCCAGCAGCTCCCCCACAGGGCTCCACGAGCAGTACTTC. Its protein product is CASSSPTGLHEQYF. The rearrangement uses TRBV7-8 and TRBJ2-7, with D perhaps TRBD1 (6 bases). CDR1 is SGHVS, CDR2 FQNEAQ, per germline. There are 14 residues in the CDR3. Trimming took 4 bases from V and 5 from J, leaving 15 bases between them.